These T cell receptor beta chains were read from a single sample in a study of cytomegalovirus exposure and HLA in healthy donors. Clones were read by immunoSEQ multiplex PCR, and TCRdb kept only the in-frame ones, dropping some. The table includes fewer than 150,000 clones, over 60% detected once. The specimen was PBMCs. Receptors originate from a man aged 35 to 55 in good health and CMV-seronegative. Each CDR3 is given with its conserved first and last residue.

CDR3 protein,V gene,CDR3 length,J gene
CASSRDRAETQYF,TRBV19,13,TRBJ2-5
CASSPGTGLSSYNEQFF,TRBV18,17,TRBJ2-1
CAWSVFGGGNQPQHF,TRBV30,15,TRBJ1-5
CASSLYNSYNEQFF,TRBV11-3,14,TRBJ2-1
CASSQGSNAGGLFYEQYF,TRBV4-2,18,TRBJ2-7
CASSPDRVGTDTQYF,TRBV27,15,TRBJ2-3
CASSPQPGRSGANVLTF,TRBV18,17,TRBJ2-6
CASRRRGMGRNEQFF,TRBV28,15,TRBJ2-1
CASTPPNMDEQFF,TRBV7-9,13,TRBJ2-1
CASSPTGVNQPQHF,TRBV2,14,TRBJ1-5
CASSSQGPTGELFF,TRBV7-2,14,TRBJ2-2
CASSFRTSGIKSEQFF,TRBV11-2,16,TRBJ2-1
CASSSTGTSGGTDTQYF,TRBV7-6,17,TRBJ2-3
CASRDGQGHRGSNQPQHF,TRBV10-1,18,TRBJ1-5
CASSLGTSAYNEQFF,TRBV19,15,TRBJ2-1
CASSLLSSSATPSYETQYF,TRBV7-3,19,TRBJ2-5
CASSPPGGQAFF,TRBV7-3,12,TRBJ1-1
CASSIPVNPSTDTQYF,TRBV7-2,16,TRBJ2-3
CASSLSTSGYGETQYF,TRBV27,16,TRBJ2-5
CSVEDGTGLDTGELFF,TRBV29-1,16,TRBJ2-2
CASSLRRNTEAFF,TRBV7-2,13,TRBJ1-1
CASSGTAGGNTIYF,TRBV6-1,14,TRBJ1-3
CASSQDLGLVYNEQFF,TRBV4-3,16,TRBJ2-1
CASSVGLAGENNEQFF,TRBV7-7,16,TRBJ2-1
CASKPSGSSYNEQFF,TRBV27,15,TRBJ2-1
CASSQDRAGYEQYF,TRBV4-2,14,TRBJ2-7
CASRLRPHQPQHF,TRBV6-5,13,TRBJ1-5
CASSVDGGNEQYF,TRBV9,13,TRBJ2-7
CASSAAQGAKYGYTF,TRBV2,15,TRBJ1-2
CASSEYRVSGNTIYF,TRBV7-8,15,TRBJ1-3
CASSLWGQPNTEAFF,TRBV11-3,15,TRBJ1-1
CASSVGLAGFSGANVLTF,TRBV9,18,TRBJ2-6
CSARFAYGYTF,TRBV20-1,11,TRBJ1-2
CSVEVTVTGDNEKLFF,TRBV29-1,16,TRBJ1-4
CASTRDFTGELFF,TRBV6-5,13,TRBJ2-2
CASSLDRENEQFF,TRBV7-3,13,TRBJ2-1
CASGQGGNEQFF,TRBV27,12,TRBJ2-1
CASSLRGGLQETQYF,TRBV7-9,15,TRBJ2-5
CASSEPQGSLNQPQHF,TRBV6-1,16,TRBJ1-5
CASSPLPFSGGSTDTQYF,TRBV4-1,18,TRBJ2-3
CASSRDRETQYF,TRBV7-9,12,TRBJ2-5
CASSLGGDYRYEQYF,TRBV5-1,15,TRBJ2-7
CASSQTGPQEAFF,TRBV4-3,13,TRBJ1-1
CASRLGEGVGGGETQYF,TRBV9,17,TRBJ2-5
CASSLERGYEQYF,TRBV27,13,TRBJ2-7
CASSPFGQTRNTIYF,TRBV27,15,TRBJ1-3
CASSPSGGEWDTQYF,TRBV5-1,15,TRBJ2-3
CASSPARDRGYGYTF,TRBV5-1,15,TRBJ1-2
CASSLGDRGGETQYF,TRBV7-9,15,TRBJ2-5
CASSSTTRTGAGYEQYF,TRBV7-9,17,TRBJ2-7
CASSFRSGRPEEQYF,TRBV28,15,TRBJ2-7
CASSSTYRGDTQYF,TRBV5-1,14,TRBJ2-3
CASSPSGDRVYEQYF,TRBV7-2,15,TRBJ2-7
CASGLAGADTGELFF,TRBV2,15,TRBJ2-2
CASSDDMGSPLGANVLTF,TRBV6-4,18,TRBJ2-6
CAISEPSGGQETQYF,TRBV10-3,15,TRBJ2-5
CASKEQMNTEAFF,TRBV19,13,TRBJ1-1
CASSFLGQVFF,TRBV11-2,11,TRBJ1-1
CAWSGTSGSSETQYF,TRBV30,15,TRBJ2-5